The TCR beta chain described here comes from a study of shared clonotypes between healthy human individuals. Study overall: With ages of 18 to 49, the donors were two women and a few men. Broader study findings: Memory subsets generally showed lower estimated richness than naive subsets. Sampling covered blood only; tissue repertoires likely differ.

Note on this clone: Its antigen is still unknown.

The donors, all of them Caucasian adults, lived in Nashville, Tennessee. Germline lookup yields CDR1 SQVTM and CDR2 ANQGSEA. CDR3 length: 17 amino acids. V shed 1 base, J shed 3 bases, and the junction held 13 bases outside the gene matches. The method was immunoSEQ multiplex PCR; TCRdb's version includes in-frame clones alone and lacks a portion of them. Counted here are some 1,600,000 clones, approximately 98% occurring once; the ten biggest clones make up 0.45%. V is TRBV29-1 and J is TRBJ1-1; 8 nucleotides match TRBD1. The TCR was taken from a man younger than 40 in good health. What was sequenced was naive CD4+ T cells sorted from blood. Subset: CD45RA+ positively selected. The CDR3: CSVEGGTGVRSDTEAFF. CDR3 nucleotides: TGCAGCGTTGAAGGGGGGACAGGAGTTAGGTCGGACACTGAAGCTTTCTTT.